This T cell receptor (beta chain) was sequenced in a study of shared clonotypes between healthy human individuals. Overall study findings and caveats: Generally, estimated richness proved larger in naive subsets than it did in memory subsets. Although depth was large, rarefaction showed that sequencing of the sorted subsets was incomplete.

With 0 bases removed from V and 0 bases from J, the gap between germline ends came to 12 bases. Looked up from germline, CDR1 is WNHNN and CDR2 is SYGVQD (reference sequence). The CDR3 consists of 17 residues. Terminally differentiated effector memory CD45RA+ cells were excluded from the naive CD8 cells, which were CD45RO-negative and positively selected for CCR7. Donors comprised healthy HIV-negative adults lacking recent acute infections or vaccinations. Remarks on this clone: Its antigen is unidentified.

The data were produced by immunoSEQ multiplex PCR, yet TCRdb's version contains in-frame clones alone and is incomplete. This sample yields millions of clones, of which about 93% are seen a single time; 1.7% belongs to the top ten. Sequenced sample: naive CD8+ T cells from PBMCs. The rearrangement uses TRBV10-1 and TRBJ2-1, with D tentatively TRBD2 (6 bases). The sequence was obtained from a man younger than 30 in good health. Some clones in this sample may be carry-over from other donors' samples. The DNA for the CDR3 is TGCGCCAGCAGTGAGTCGAAGGAGGGCCTCTCCTACAATGAGCAGTTCTTC. Protein: CASSESKEGLSYNEQFF.